The clone carrying this T cell receptor beta chain appeared once. Its target is unknown. The CDR3 spans 18 residues. CDR1 is SGHRS, CDR2 YFSETQ, per germline. J lost 1 base, V lost 4 bases, and 14 bases had no gene match. This record comes from a study of cytomegalovirus exposure and HLA in healthy donors. Study results and caveats: What a later analysis reportedly showed was that an Asian-associated ancestry cluster had fewer N-insertions than the 666-donor mean.

PCR used 60 Vbeta primers and 13 Jbeta primers. The repertoire was sequenced with immunoSEQ multiplex PCR; TCRdb's copy has only in-frame clones and lacks some. The data hold about 170,000 clones, with 82% observed a single time. The gene calls are TRBV5-1 and TRBJ2-4; TRBD1 matches 7 bases. The origin of this receptor is a girl aged 5-17 years in good health and CMV-seropositive. The specimen sequenced was PBMCs. CDR3 in DNA: TGCGCCAGCAGCCCCCCTCTGCCCCCGGGACAGGCCAAAAACATTCAGTACTTC. Translated: CASSPPLPPGQAKNIQYF. Full variable domain (rest looked up from reference TRBV5-1 and TRBJ2-4): KAGVTQTPRYLIKTRGQQVTLSCSPISGHRSVSWYQQTPGQGLQFLFEYFSETQRNKGNFPGRFSGRQFSNSRSEMNVSTLELGDSALYLCASSPPLPPGQAKNIQYFGAGTRLSVL.